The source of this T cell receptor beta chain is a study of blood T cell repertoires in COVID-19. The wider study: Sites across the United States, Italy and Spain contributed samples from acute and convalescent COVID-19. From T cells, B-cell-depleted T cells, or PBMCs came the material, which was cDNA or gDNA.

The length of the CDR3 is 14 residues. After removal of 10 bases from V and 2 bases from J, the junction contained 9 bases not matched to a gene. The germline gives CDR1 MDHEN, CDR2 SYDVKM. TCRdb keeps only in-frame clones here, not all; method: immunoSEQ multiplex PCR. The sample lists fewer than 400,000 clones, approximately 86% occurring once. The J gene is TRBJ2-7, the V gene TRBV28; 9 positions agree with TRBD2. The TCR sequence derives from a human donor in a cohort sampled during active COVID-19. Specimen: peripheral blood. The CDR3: CATLAGASPYEQYF. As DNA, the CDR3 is TGTGCCACCTTAGCGGGAGCGTCCCCCTACGAGCAGTACTTC.